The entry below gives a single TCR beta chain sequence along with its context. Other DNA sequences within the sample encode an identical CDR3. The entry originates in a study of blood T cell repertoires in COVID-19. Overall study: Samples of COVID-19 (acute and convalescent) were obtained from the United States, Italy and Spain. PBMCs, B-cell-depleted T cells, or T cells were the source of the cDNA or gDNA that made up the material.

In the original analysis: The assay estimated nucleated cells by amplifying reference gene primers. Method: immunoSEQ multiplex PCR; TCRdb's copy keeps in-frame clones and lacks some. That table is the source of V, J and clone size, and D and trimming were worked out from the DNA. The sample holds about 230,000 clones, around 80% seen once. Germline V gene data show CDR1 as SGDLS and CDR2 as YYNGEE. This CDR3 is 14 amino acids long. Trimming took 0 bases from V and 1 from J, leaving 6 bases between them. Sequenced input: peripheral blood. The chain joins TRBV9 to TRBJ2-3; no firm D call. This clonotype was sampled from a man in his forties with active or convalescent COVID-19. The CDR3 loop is CASSVVGGTDTQYF. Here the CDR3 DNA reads TGTGCCAGCAGCGTAGTCGGAGGCACAGATACGCAGTATTTT. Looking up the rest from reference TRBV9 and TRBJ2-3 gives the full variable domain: DSGVTQTPKHLITATGQRVTLRCSPRSGDLSVYWYQQSLDQGLQFLIQYYNGEERAKGNILERFSAQQFPDLHSELNLSSLELGDSALYFCASSVVGGTDTQYFGPGTRLTVL.